This note documents a single TCR beta chain sequence. The antigen remains undetermined. This entry comes from a study of T cell responses to AZD1222 COVID-19 vaccine. Study-level findings and limits: Just a handful of people given AZD1222 tested seropositive at baseline. The breadth and depth of Spike-specific TCRs increased once two AZD1222 doses had been given.

Sequenced by immunoSEQ multiplex PCR; TCRdb stores in-frame clones only, minus some. The sample has about 150,000 clones, more than 85% seen once. CDR3 length equals 15 residues. Trimming left V 4 bases short and J 0 bases short, with 13 bases between. The germline V gene has CDR1 LNHDA and CDR2 SQIVND (reference sequence). V and J are TRBV19 and TRBJ2-7; a weak D match, TRBD1 (6 bases). The TCR was taken from an adult who received the AZD1222 COVID-19 vaccine. The sequenced sample was peripheral blood, obtained 28 days after the second AZD1222 dose. In nucleotides, the CDR3 is TGTGCCAGTAGTACCGCGGACAGTCCCTCCTACGAGCAGTACTTC. Translated: CASSTADSPSYEQYF.